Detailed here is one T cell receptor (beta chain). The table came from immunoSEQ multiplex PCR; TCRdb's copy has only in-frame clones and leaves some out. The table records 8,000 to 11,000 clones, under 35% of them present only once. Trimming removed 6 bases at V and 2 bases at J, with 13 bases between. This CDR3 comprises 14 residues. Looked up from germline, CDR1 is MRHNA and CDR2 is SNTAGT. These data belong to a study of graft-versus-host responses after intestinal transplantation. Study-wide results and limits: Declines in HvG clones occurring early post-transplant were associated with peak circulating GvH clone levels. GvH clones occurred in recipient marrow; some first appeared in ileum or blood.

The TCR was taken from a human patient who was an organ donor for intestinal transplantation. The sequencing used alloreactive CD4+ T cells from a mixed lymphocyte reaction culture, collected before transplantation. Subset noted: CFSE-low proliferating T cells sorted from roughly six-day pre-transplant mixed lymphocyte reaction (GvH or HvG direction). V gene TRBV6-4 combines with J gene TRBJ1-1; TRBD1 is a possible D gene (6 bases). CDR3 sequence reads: CASRPDRLNTEAFF. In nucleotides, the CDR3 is TGTGCCAGCAGACCCGACAGGCTAAACACTGAAGCTTTCTTT.